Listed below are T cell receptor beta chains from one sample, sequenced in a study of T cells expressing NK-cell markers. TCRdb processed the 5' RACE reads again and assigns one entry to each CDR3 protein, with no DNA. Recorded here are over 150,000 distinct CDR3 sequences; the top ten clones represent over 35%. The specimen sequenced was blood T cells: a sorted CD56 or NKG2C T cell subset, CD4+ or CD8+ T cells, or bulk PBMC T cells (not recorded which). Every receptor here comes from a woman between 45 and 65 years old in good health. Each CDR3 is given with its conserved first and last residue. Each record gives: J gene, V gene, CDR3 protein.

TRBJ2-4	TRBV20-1	CSARVRIRDRDDIAKNIQYF
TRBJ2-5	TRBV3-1	CASSQDRGGSGRAETQYF
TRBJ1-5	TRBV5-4	CASSLGPTGSNQPQHF
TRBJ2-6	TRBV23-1	CASSHSTFRVWGTRTGANVLTF
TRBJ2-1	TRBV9	CASSRDSRYNEQFF
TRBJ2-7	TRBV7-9	CASSPKGGFAYEQYF
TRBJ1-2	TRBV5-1	CASSLTAAQGVSYGYTF
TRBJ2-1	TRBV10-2	CASSLSGRNEQFF
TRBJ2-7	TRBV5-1	CASSYTGKYYEQYF
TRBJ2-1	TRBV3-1	CASSSRDRGNEQFF
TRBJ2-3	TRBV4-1	CASSQLWLAVGDTQYF
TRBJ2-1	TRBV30	CAWSSGTGYNEQFF
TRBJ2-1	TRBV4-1	CASSPMAGENYEQFF
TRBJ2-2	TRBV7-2	CASSLGGSGRTLDTGELFF
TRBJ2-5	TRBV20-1	CSARELGISQETQYF
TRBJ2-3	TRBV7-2	CASSLEIAPISTDTQYF
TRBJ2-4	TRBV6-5	CASSYSPPAGGPGFQYF
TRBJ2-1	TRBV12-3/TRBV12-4	CASSLRQGALNEQFF
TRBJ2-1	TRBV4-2	CASRGSSYNEQFF
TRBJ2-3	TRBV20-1	CSARDGWTAWETQYF
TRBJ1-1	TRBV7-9	CASSLTPLGVMNTEAFF
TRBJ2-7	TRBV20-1	CSARGTSDSYEQYF
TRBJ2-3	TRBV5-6	CASSLNQGTDTQYF
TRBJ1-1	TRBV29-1	CSVPGGAEAFF
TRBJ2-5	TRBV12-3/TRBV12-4	CASRSLESPETQYF
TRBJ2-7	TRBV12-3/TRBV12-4	CASSGAGTFYEQYF
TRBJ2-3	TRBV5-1	CASSVGDRSLSDTQYF
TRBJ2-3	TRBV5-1	CASSTPTSGSSTDTQYF
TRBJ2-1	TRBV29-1	CSVERAGGPNEQFF
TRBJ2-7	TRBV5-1	CASSEPGEYPYEQYF
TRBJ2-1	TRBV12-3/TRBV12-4	CASTFSLAGEIENEQFF
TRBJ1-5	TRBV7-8	CASSSNRGNQPQHF
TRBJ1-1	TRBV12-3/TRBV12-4	CAPPSRSTEAFF
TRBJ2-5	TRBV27	CASSLDFEETQYF
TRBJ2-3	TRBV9	CASSEGGVRDTQYF
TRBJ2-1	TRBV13	CASSLNRLVGDEQFF
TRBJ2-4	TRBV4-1	CASSQLSADRSHQYF
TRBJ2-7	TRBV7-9	CASSLRTGTYEQYF
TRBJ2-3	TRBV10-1	CASSDPSGTVVTDTQYF
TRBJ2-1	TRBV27	CASSLSVTSRLYNEQFF
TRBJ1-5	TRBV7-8	CASSVSPGVDQPQHF
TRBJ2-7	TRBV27	CASGRTAYEDYEQYF
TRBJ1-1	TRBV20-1	CSARRRGENTEAFF
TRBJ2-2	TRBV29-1	CSVGGRVGTGELFF
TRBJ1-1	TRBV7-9	CASSSTGQSSTEAFF
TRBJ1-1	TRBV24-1	CATSDGGSEAFF
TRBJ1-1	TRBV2	CASSASILDMNTEAFF
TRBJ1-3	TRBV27	CASRDSRYSGNTIYF
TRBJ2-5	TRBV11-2	CASSLGQGPLRGETQYF